This T cell receptor beta chain was captured by sequencing in a study of cytomegalovirus exposure and HLA in healthy donors. Study results and limitations: A few CMV-associated chains were confirmed in vitro to be specific for CMV antigens.

From germline, CDR1 is MNHNS and CDR2 SASEGT. This CDR3 comprises 14 residues. The J segment lost 0 bases and the V segment lost 6 bases, leaving 3 bases of the junction unmatched. With regard to this clone: The antigen remains unidentified.

Produced via immunoSEQ multiplex PCR; TCRdb's table is partial and in-frame only. The table lists tens of thousands of clones, roughly 90% of them singletons, with around 2.1% in the top ten. The specimen sequenced was PBMCs. The TCR sequence derives from a man between 25 and 39 years old in good health and CMV-seronegative. The genes are TRBV6-1 and TRBJ2-7, with 9 bases lining up with TRBD2. The DNA for the CDR3 is TGTGCCAGCAGCGTAGCGGGGGACTCCTACGAGCAGTACTTC. Translating it yields CASSVAGDSYEQYF.